This paragraph covers one T cell receptor beta chain sequence. The source of the sample is a study of blood T cell repertoires in COVID-19. Across the study: Sites in the United States, Italy and Spain provided acute and convalescent COVID-19 samples. PBMCs, B-cell-depleted T cells, or T cells provided the cDNA or gDNA that made up the material.

CDR1 is MNHEY and CDR2 is SVGEGT in the germline V gene. Trimming cost V 2 bases and J 10 bases; bases outside gene matches: 2. This CDR3 has 12 amino acids. The authors' processing: For nucleated cells, counts were estimated from reference gene primer amplification. TCRdb's table, derived via immunoSEQ multiplex PCR, lists solely in-frame clones and lacks some. V and J calls and clone size come straight from that table; D and trimming were deduced from the DNA. The sample shows about 150,000 clones, 75% to 90% of them seen only once. Seattle's cohort entered during active infection and was followed longitudinally.

The chain has TRBV6-2 or TRBV6-3 and TRBJ2-1; 7 bases line up with TRBD2. The receptor's source is a man aged 18-30 years with COVID-19, enrolled during active disease. The specimen was peripheral blood. The CDR3 DNA reads as TGTGCCAGCAGTTACCCGGGACTAGAGCAGTTCTTC. Translating it yields CASSYPGLEQFF.